These 12 T cell receptor beta chains were sequenced from one sample in a study of blood T cell repertoires in COVID-19. Using immunoSEQ multiplex PCR, the repertoire was profiled, and TCRdb retains in-frame clones only, with some absent. This table holds approximately 85,000 clones, 75% to 90% found once. Sequencing was carried out using peripheral blood. The receptors derive from a man between 45 and 60 years old with active or convalescent COVID-19.

This clone was found a few times. J is TRBJ1-6 and V is TRBV6-1, with a weak D call TRBD1 (6 bases). Germline CDR1 MNHNS, CDR2 SASEGT. This CDR3 comprises 14 residues. Between the trimmed V and J ends, which lost 0 bases and 11 bases, there was a span of 11 bases. The CDR3: CASSEASGEAPLHF. Here the CDR3 DNA reads TGTGCCAGCAGTGAAGCGTCAGGGGAAGCACCCCTCCACTTT.

This chain connects TRBV6-4 to TRBJ1-3; TRBD1 might be the D (6 bases). With 5 bases removed from V and 2 bases from J, the gap between germline ends came to 10 bases. The CDR3 is made up of 14 amino acids. The germline gives CDR1 MRHNA, CDR2 SNTAGT. The CDR3 loop reads CASSYRAAGNTIYF. The CDR3 nucleotides read TGTGCCAGCAGTTACAGGGCAGCTGGAAACACCATATATTTT.

This clone showed up just once. The chain joins TRBV5-4 to TRBJ2-1; 14 bases fit TRBD2. Losses at the gene ends were 3 bases for V and 8 bases for J; bases not matched to a gene: 7. CDR3 length equals 16 residues. CDR1 and CDR2 (germline): SGHNT, YYREEE (reference sequence). In DNA, the CDR3 is TGTGCCAGCAGCTCATACGGGACTAGCGGGAGTTATGAGCAGTTCTTC. Translation: CASSSYGTSGSYEQFF.

The V gene is TRBV7-2, the J gene TRBJ1-4; D perhaps matches TRBD1 (6 bases). CDR1 and CDR2 (germline): SGHTA, FQGNSA. The CDR3 is made up of 14 amino acids. V gave up 5 bases and J gave up 8 bases, with 15 bases separating them. The CDR3 DNA follows: TGTGCCAGCAGCACAGACACAGGGAAAGAAAAACTGTTTTTT. It yields the protein CASSTDTGKEKLFF.

This clone is a singleton in its sample. This chain joins TRBV5-1 and TRBJ2-1, with D possibly TRBD1 on 6 matching bases. This CDR3 has 16 amino acids. V was trimmed by 0 bases and J by 6 bases, leaving 16 bases between them. In germline, CDR1 is SGHRS, CDR2 YFSETQ. Here the CDR3 DNA reads TGCGCCAGCAGCTTGGCCGGGACATCCCAGAGCAATGAGCAGTTCTTC. It yields the protein CASSLAGTSQSNEQFF.

The chain employs TRBV18 and TRBJ1-4; D perhaps matches TRBD1 (5 bases). The CDR3 consists of 16 residues. The V gene's germline CDR1 is KGHSH and CDR2 LQKENI. With 5 bases removed from V and 7 bases from J, the gap between germline ends came to 20 bases. The CDR3 here is CASSREQVRSGEKLFF. The CDR3 nucleotides read TGTGCCAGCTCAAGGGAACAGGTTCGTTCAGGTGAAAAACTGTTTTTT.

DNA of the CDR3: TGTGCCAGCCGAATAGGGGGCCAGCGGGTAAAACTGTTTTTT. Its protein product is CASRIGGQRVKLFF. The rearrangement links TRBV19 to TRBJ1-4; 7 nucleotides agree with TRBD1. The CDR3 covers 14 residues. CDR1 and CDR2 (germline): LNHDA, SQIVND (reference sequence). The V segment lost 9 bases and the J segment 10 bases; nucleotides outside the gene matches: 14.

The chain carries TRBV30 and TRBJ1-2; D is uncertain. The V gene lost 0 bases and the J gene lost 2 bases, with 7 bases spanning the gap. Germline loops: CDR1 GTSNPN, CDR2 SVGIG (reference sequence). The CDR3 is 13 residues long. CDR3 DNA sequence: TGTGCCTGGAGTGTTAACAGAAACTATGGCTACACCTTC. Protein: CAWSVNRNYGYTF.

This sequence joins TRBV19 and TRBJ1-1, with D unclear. Germline V gene sequence: CDR1 LNHDA, CDR2 SQIVND (reference sequence). CDR3 length: 13 amino acids. V was pared by 5 bases and J by 12 bases, with 19 bases between. The CDR3 nucleotides read TGTGCCAGTAGTGAGGAGTCAGTTACAATGTCTTTCTTT. Translation gives CASSEESVTMSFF.

The genes are TRBV18 and TRBJ1-2; D perhaps matches TRBD1 (5 bases). The length of the CDR3 is 14 residues. Trimming left V 0 bases short and J 4 bases short, with 9 bases between. CDR1 and CDR2 from the germline V gene are KGHSH and LQKENI. CDR3 sequence: CASSPPSGGYGYTF. In nucleotides, the CDR3 is TGTGCCAGCTCACCACCGTCGGGGGGCTATGGCTACACCTTC.

The V gene is TRBV5-6, the J gene TRBJ2-1; TRBD2 matches 8 bases. Germline CDR1 is SGHDT and CDR2 is YYEEEE. Trimming at V came to 2 bases and at J to 0 bases, leaving 4 bases not matched to a gene. This CDR3 comprises 16 residues. DNA for the CDR3: TGTGCCAGCAGCTTTATAGCGGGGAGCTCCTACAATGAGCAGTTCTTC. As protein: CASSFIAGSSYNEQFF. Full variable domain (outside the CDR3, taken from reference TRBV5-6 and TRBJ2-1): DAGVTQSPTHLIKTRGQQVTLRCSPKSGHDTVSWYQQALGQGPQFIFQYYEEEERQRGNFPDRFSGHQFPNYSSELNVNALLLGDSALYLCASSFIAGSSYNEQFFGPGTRLTVL.

The table lists this clone with a few counts. The chain uses TRBV6-1 and TRBJ1-1; D is ambiguous. Germline CDR1 reads MNHNS; CDR2 reads SASEGT. V lost 3 bases, J lost 1 base, and 12 bases lay in between. CDR3 length: 15 residues. CDR3 DNA: TGTGCCAGCAGTGAGGCAGGAACTCCGAACACTGAAGCTTTCTTT. Translating gives CASSEAGTPNTEAFF.